The clone carrying this TCR beta chain is a singleton in its sample. Its target is unknown. The source of the sample is a study of shared clonotypes between healthy human individuals. Study-wide results and limits: Shared across several donors were around 5% of the naive CD4 clonotypes. Sampling covered nothing but blood. Tissue TCR repertoires likely differ from those found in blood.

Clones were read by immunoSEQ multiplex PCR, and TCRdb kept only the in-frame ones, dropping some. The sample holds approximately 99,000 clones; roughly two thirds are singletons and the top ten take 24%. Donors included only healthy HIV-negative adults lacking recent acute infections or vaccinations. CDR1 is SGDLS, CDR2 YYNGEE, per germline. V dropped 3 bases and J dropped 0 bases, with 16 bases sitting between them. This CDR3 comprises 17 residues. The source is a woman in her thirties in good health. The sequenced sample was memory CD8+ T cells sorted from blood. Indicated subset: CD45RO+ cells pooled with CCR7-negative TemRA cells. The J gene is TRBJ1-3, the V gene TRBV9; D is undetermined. CDR3 sequence: CASSGWGGGDSGNTIYF. CDR3 nucleotide sequence: TGTGCCAGCAGCGGGTGGGGAGGCGGAGACTCTGGAAACACCATATATTTT.